This T cell receptor beta chain derives from a study of cytomegalovirus exposure and HLA in healthy donors. General study points: There were under 200 TCR beta chains listed as cytomegalovirus-associated.

The CDR3 covers 15 residues. Trimming pared 7 bases from V and 1 base from J, leaving 14 bases between. Germline CDR1 and CDR2: MNHNS and SASEGT. A word on this clone: Its specificity is not known.

Only in-frame clones appear in the TCRdb table, and some are missing; sequencing was by immunoSEQ multiplex PCR. Of approximately 150,000 clones in the sample, roughly 80% were seen once. V usage is TRBV6-1 and J usage is TRBJ1-5, with TRBD1 as a possible D gene (5 bases). The specimen was PBMCs. The sequence derives from a man younger than 45 in good health and CMV-seropositive. CDR3 region: CASTWGGESNQPQHF. The DNA of the CDR3 is TGTGCCAGCACTTGGGGGGGGGAGAGCAATCAGCCCCAGCATTTT.